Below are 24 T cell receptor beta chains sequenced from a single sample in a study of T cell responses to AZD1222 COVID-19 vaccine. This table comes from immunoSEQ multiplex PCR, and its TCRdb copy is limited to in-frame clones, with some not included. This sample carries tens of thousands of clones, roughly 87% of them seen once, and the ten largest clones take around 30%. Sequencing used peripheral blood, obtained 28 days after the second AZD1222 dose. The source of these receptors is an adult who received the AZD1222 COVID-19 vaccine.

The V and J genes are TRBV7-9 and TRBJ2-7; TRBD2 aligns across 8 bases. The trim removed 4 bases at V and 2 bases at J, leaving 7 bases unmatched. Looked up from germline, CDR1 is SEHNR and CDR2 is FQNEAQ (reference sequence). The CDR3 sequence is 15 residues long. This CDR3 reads CASSSKRERTYEQYF. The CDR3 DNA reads TGTGCCAGCAGCTCCAAGCGGGAGCGGACCTACGAGCAGTACTTC.

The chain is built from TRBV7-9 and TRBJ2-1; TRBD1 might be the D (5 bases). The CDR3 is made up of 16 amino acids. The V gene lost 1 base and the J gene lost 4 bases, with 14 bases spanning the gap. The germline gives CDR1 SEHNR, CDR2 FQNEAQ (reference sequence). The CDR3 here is CASSLGQSSPYNEQFF. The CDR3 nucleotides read TGTGCCAGCAGCTTAGGACAGTCTAGTCCATACAATGAGCAGTTCTTC.

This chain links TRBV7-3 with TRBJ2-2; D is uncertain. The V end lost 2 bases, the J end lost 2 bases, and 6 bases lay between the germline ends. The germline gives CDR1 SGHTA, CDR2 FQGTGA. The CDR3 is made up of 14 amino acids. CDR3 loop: CASSLGSNTGELFF. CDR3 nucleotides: TGTGCCAGCAGCTTAGGCAGTAACACCGGGGAGCTGTTTTTT.

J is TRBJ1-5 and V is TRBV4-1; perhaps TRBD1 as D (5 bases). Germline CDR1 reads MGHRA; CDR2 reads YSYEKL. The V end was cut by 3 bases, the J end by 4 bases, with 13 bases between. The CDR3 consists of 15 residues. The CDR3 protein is CASSHWDGSNQPQHF. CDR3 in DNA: TGCGCCAGCAGCCATTGGGACGGGAGTAATCAGCCCCAGCATTTT.

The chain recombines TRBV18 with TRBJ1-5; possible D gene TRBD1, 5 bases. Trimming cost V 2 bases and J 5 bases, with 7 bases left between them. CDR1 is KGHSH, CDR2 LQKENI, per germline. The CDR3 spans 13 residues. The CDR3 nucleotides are TGTGCCAGCTCACCAGACAGCGATCAGCCCCAGCATTTT. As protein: CASSPDSDQPQHF.

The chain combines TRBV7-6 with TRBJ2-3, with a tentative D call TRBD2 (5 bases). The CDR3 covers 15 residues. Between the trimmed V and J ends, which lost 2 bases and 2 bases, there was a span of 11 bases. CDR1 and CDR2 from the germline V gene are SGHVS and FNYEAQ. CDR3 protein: CASSLLAPPTDTQYF. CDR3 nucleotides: TGTGCCAGCAGCTTACTAGCCCCCCCCACAGATACGCAGTATTTT.

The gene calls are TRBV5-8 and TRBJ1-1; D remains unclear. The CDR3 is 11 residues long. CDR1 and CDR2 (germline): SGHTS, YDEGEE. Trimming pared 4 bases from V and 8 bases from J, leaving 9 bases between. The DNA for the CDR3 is TGTGCCAGCAGCCAGGTGTGGGAAGCTTTCTTT. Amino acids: CASSQVWEAFF.

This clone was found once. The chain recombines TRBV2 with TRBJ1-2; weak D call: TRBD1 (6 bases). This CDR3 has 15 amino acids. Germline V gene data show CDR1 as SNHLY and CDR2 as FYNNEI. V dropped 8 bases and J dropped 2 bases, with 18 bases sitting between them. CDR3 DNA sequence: TGTGCCAGCCTTCTCCGGAGGGGGGGGAACTATGGCTACACCTTC. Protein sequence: CASLLRRGGNYGYTF.

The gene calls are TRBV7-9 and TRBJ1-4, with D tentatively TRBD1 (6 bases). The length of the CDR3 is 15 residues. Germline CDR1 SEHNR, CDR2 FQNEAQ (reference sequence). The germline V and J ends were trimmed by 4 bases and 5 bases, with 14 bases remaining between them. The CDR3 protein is CASSYTGQQNEKLFF. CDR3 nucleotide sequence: TGTGCCAGCAGCTACACCGGACAGCAGAATGAAAAACTGTTTTTT.

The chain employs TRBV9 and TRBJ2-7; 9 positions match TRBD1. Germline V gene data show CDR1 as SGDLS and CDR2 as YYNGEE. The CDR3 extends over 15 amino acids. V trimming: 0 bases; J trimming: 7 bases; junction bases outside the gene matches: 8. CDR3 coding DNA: TGTGCCAGCAGCGTAGAGCGGACAGGGGACTTGGAGCAGTACTTC. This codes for CASSVERTGDLEQYF.

The CDR3 protein is CASSQVGGMTEAFF. The CDR3 DNA reads as TGTGCCAGCAGCCAAGTAGGAGGGATGACTGAAGCTTTCTTT. This sequence joins TRBV14 and TRBJ1-1; D is unresolved. The CDR3 loop spans 14 amino acids. Trimming left V 1 base short and J 5 bases short, with 11 bases between. The germline gives CDR1 SGHDN, CDR2 FVKESK.

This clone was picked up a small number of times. Here the CDR3 reads CASSETPLAGELFF. Here the CDR3 DNA reads TGTGCCAGCAGTGAAACCCCCTTAGCCGGGGAGCTGTTTTTT. This rearrangement joins TRBV6-1 to TRBJ2-2; no clear D. The CDR3 consists of 14 residues. Germline assignment: CDR1 MNHNS and CDR2 SASEGT. Trimming stripped 2 bases from V and 6 bases from J, with 10 bases between.

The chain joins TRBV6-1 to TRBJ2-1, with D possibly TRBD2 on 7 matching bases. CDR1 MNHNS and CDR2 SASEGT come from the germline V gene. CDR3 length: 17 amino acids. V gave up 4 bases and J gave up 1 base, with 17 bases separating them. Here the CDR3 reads CASSASAGARSYNEQFF. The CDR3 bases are TGTGCCAGCAGTGCCTCCGCGGGGGCTAGGTCCTACAATGAGCAGTTCTTC.

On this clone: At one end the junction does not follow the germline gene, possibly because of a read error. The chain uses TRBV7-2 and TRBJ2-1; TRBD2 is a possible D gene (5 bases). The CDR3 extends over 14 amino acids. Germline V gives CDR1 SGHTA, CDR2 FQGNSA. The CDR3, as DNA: TGTGCCAGCACCTTAGTATTAGAGGGCAATGAGCAGTTCTTC. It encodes CASTLVLEGNEQFF.

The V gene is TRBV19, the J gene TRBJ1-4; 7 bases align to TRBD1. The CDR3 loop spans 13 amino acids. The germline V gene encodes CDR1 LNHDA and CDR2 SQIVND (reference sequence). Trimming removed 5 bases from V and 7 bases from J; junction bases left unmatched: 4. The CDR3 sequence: CASSLQGFEKLFF. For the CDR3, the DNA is TGTGCCAGTAGTTTACAGGGGTTTGAAAAACTGTTTTTT.

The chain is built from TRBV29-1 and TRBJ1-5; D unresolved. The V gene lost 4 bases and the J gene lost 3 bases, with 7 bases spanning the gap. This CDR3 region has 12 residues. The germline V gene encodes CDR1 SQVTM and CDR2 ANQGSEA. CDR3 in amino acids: CSVAAPNQPQHF. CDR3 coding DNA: TGCAGCGTTGCAGCGCCCAATCAGCCCCAGCATTTT.

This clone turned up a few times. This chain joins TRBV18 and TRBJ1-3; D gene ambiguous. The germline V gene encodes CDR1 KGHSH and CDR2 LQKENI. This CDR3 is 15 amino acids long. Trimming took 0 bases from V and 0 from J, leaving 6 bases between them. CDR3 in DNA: TGTGCCAGCTCACCACCCGGGAACTCTGGAAACACCATATATTTT. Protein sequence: CASSPPGNSGNTIYF.

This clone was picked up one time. In nucleotides, the CDR3 is TGTGCCAGCAGCCCTCAGGGGGAGTCCTACAATGAGCAGTTCTTC. It encodes CASSPQGESYNEQFF. The genes are TRBV7-2 and TRBJ2-1; 7 bases fit TRBD1. Germline V gives CDR1 SGHTA, CDR2 FQGNSA. The V segment lost 5 bases and the J segment 1 base; nucleotides outside the gene matches: 5. CDR3 length equals 15 residues.

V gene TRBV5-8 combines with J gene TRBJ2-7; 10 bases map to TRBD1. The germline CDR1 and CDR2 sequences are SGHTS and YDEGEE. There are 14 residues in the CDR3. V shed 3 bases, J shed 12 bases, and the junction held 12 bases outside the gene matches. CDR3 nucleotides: TGTGCCAGCAGCTCCCCTACCGGGACAGGGGTGGCGTACTTC. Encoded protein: CASSSPTGTGVAYF. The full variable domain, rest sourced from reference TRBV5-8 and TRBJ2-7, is EAGVTQSPTHLIKTRGQQATLRCSPISGHTSVYWYQQALGLGLQFLLWYDEGEERNRGNFPPRFSGRQFPNYSSELNVNALELEDSALYLCASSSPTGTGVAYFGPGTRLTVT.

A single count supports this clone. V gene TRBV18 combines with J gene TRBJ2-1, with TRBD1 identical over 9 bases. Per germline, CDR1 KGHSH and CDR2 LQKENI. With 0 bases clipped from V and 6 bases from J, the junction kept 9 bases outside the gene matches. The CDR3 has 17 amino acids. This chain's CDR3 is CASSPPRGQGLFNEQFF. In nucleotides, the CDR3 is TGTGCCAGCTCACCACCAAGGGGACAGGGCTTATTCAATGAGCAGTTCTTC. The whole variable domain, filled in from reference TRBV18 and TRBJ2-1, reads NAGVMQNPRHLVRRRGQEARLRCSPMKGHSHVYWYRQLPEEGLKFMVYLQKENIIDESGMPKERFSAEFPKEGPSILRIQQVVRGDSAAYFCASSPPRGQGLFNEQFFGPGTRLTVL.

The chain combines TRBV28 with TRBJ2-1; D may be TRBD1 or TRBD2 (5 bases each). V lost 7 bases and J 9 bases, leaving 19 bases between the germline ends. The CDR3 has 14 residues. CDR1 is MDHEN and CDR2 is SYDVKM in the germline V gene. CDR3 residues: CASTSRDLFSEQFF. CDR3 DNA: TGTGCCAGCACGTCCCGGGACCTTTTCAGTGAGCAGTTCTTC.

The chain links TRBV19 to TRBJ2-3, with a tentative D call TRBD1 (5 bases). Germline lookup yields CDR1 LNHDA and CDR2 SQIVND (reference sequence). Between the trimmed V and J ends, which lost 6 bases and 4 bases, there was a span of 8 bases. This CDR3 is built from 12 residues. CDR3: CASRTDPDTQYF. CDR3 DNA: TGTGCCAGTAGGACAGACCCAGATACGCAGTATTTT.

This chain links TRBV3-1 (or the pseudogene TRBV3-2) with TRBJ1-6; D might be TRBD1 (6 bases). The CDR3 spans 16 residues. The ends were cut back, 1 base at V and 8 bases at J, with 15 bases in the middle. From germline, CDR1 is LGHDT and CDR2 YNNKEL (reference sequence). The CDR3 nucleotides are TGTGCCAGCAGCCAAGTACAAAGGGGGAAGGATTCACCCCTCCACTTT. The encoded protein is CASSQVQRGKDSPLHF.

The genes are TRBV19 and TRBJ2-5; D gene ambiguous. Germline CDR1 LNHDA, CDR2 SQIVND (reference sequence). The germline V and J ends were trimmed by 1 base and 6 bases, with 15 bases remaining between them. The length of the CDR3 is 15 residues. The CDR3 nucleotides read TGTGCCAGTAGTATAGGACCTAAGGTTGCGAAGACCCAGTACTTC. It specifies CASSIGPKVAKTQYF.